This passage covers 31 T cell receptor beta chains from one sample sequenced in a study of technical replicates of blood from a handful of donors. Measured with immunoSEQ multiplex PCR; TCRdb has only the in-frame clones, and not every one. The table includes tens of thousands of clones, over 90% detected once. Sequenced material: T cells isolated from PBMCs. The receptors were sampled from a human donor in good health.

This clone has just one count. V gene TRBV6-1 combines with J gene TRBJ1-1; D unresolved. The V gene lost 0 bases and the J gene lost 3 bases, with 14 bases spanning the gap. Germline V gene sequence: CDR1 MNHNS, CDR2 SASEGT. The CDR3 contains 16 residues. The chain's CDR3 is CASSEAETGYHTEAFF. The CDR3, as DNA: TGTGCCAGCAGTGAAGCCGAAACGGGATACCACACTGAAGCTTTCTTT.

CDR3 DNA sequence: TGTGCCAGCAGTTACTCCTCGACAGGGGGCTTCTATGGCTACACCTTC. This codes for CASSYSSTGGFYGYTF. The chain is built from TRBV6-5 and TRBJ1-2; 10 bases are a match to TRBD1. This CDR3 region has 16 residues. Germline CDR1 is MNHEY and CDR2 is SVGAGI. The trim removed 0 bases at V and 4 bases at J, leaving 5 bases unmatched.

V usage is TRBV13 and J usage is TRBJ2-5, with 8 bases aligning to TRBD2. The trim removed 5 bases at V and 4 bases at J, leaving 12 bases unmatched. Germline assignment: CDR1 PRHDT and CDR2 FYEKMQ (reference sequence). The CDR3 totals 16 residues. Written as DNA, the CDR3 is TGTGCCAGCAGCCCCCGGGGTAGCGGGATTGTAGAGACCCAGTACTTC. Translation gives CASSPRGSGIVETQYF.

This chain uses TRBV19 with TRBJ2-3; tentatively, D is TRBD2 (6 bases). CDR3 size: 13 residues. Germline V gene sequence: CDR1 LNHDA, CDR2 SQIVND (reference sequence). Trimming cost V 8 bases and J 1 base, with 10 bases left between them. CDR3 sequence: CASSWGGTDTQYF. The CDR3 DNA sequence: TGTGCCAGTTCATGGGGGGGCACAGATACGCAGTATTTT.

This clone has just one count. The CDR3: CASSLVGEGAFF. CDR3 sequence (DNA): TGTGCCAGCAGCTTGGTGGGGGAGGGAGCTTTCTTT. The gene calls are TRBV5-6 and TRBJ1-1; TRBD1 is a possible D gene (5 bases). This CDR3 is 12 amino acids long. Trimming cost V 0 bases and J 10 bases, with 10 bases left between them. Germline V lookup: CDR1 SGHDT, CDR2 YYEEEE.

This chain links TRBV11-3 with TRBJ2-5; no reliable D call. The CDR3 is 12 residues long. The germline V gene has CDR1 SGHNT and CDR2 YENEEA. Trimming removed 5 bases at V and 0 bases at J, with 4 bases between. CDR3 in DNA: TGTGCCAGCAGCCCGTACCAAGAGACCCAGTACTTC. Encoded protein: CASSPYQETQYF.

The chain recombines TRBV4-2 with TRBJ2-3; D is undetermined. The V and J ends lost 1 base and 4 bases respectively, with 6 bases between them. Germline V CDR1 and CDR2: LGHNA, YNFKEQ. The CDR3 runs to 13 residues. CDR3 sequence: CASSQGEPDTQYF. The CDR3 bases are TGTGCCAGCAGCCAAGGCGAGCCAGATACGCAGTATTTT.

V usage is TRBV10-3 and J usage is TRBJ2-3; 8 bases are shared with TRBD1. The length of the CDR3 is 13 residues. CDR1 is ENHRY and CDR2 is SYGVKD in the germline V gene. V lost 7 bases to trimming and J lost 2 bases; unmatched junction nucleotides: 2. CDR3 sequence: CAITGQATDTQYF. CDR3 DNA: TGTGCCATCACGGGACAGGCCACAGATACGCAGTATTTT.

V usage is TRBV11-1 and J usage is TRBJ2-5, with D maybe TRBD2 (5 bases). Trimming pared 2 bases from V and 4 bases from J, leaving 8 bases between. The CDR3 is 13 residues long. Germline CDR1 and CDR2: SGHAT and FQDESV (reference sequence). In DNA, the CDR3 is TGTGCCAGCAGCTTATTAGAGGGAGAGACCCAGTACTTC. Protein sequence: CASSLLEGETQYF.

J is TRBJ2-7 and V is TRBV11-2; D gene ambiguous. The CDR3 is made up of 14 amino acids. The V and J ends lost 0 bases and 0 bases respectively, with 6 bases between them. CDR1 SGHAT and CDR2 FQNNGV come from the germline V gene. CDR3 residues: CASSLEPSSYEQYF. CDR3 sequence (DNA): TGTGCCAGCAGCTTAGAGCCGAGCTCCTACGAGCAGTACTTC.

The chain recombines TRBV5-8 with TRBJ2-7; 9 nucleotides align to TRBD1. The CDR3 loop spans 14 amino acids. CDR1 is SGHTS, CDR2 YDEGEE, per germline. V gave up 4 bases and J gave up 2 bases; unmatched junction bases: 4. The CDR3 nucleotides are TGTGCCAGCAGCCCCGGGACAGGGACCTACGAGCAGTACTTC. The encoded protein is CASSPGTGTYEQYF.

The chain uses TRBV5-1 and TRBJ1-4; tentatively, D is TRBD1 (6 bases). Germline V CDR1 and CDR2: SGHRS, YFSETQ. Trimming left V 4 bases short and J 5 bases short, with 12 bases between. This CDR3 contains 14 residues. The CDR3 is CASSQTGVNEKLFF. In DNA, the CDR3 is TGCGCCAGCAGCCAGACAGGTGTGAATGAAAAACTGTTTTTT.

The gene calls are TRBV18 and TRBJ2-1, with TRBD2 matching 11 bases. The germline V gene has CDR1 KGHSH and CDR2 LQKENI. This CDR3 is built from 16 residues. After removal of 6 bases from V and 4 bases from J, the junction contained 8 bases not matched to a gene. CDR3 in amino acids: CASSPELAGAYNEQFF. In DNA form, the CDR3 reads TGTGCCAGCTCGCCAGAACTAGCGGGAGCGTACAATGAGCAGTTCTTC.

This clone was found once. The genes are TRBV28 and TRBJ1-5, with 8 bases fitting TRBD1. The CDR3 totals 14 residues. Germline V gives CDR1 MDHEN, CDR2 SYDVKM. J was trimmed by 3 bases and V by 6 bases; bases with no gene match: 4. The CDR3 bases are TGTGCCAGCAGACAGACAGGGGTCAATCAGCCCCAGCATTTT. It specifies CASRQTGVNQPQHF.

The gene calls are TRBV5-1 and TRBJ2-7, with TRBD2 matching over 7 bases. V gave up 0 bases and J gave up 7 bases; unmatched junction bases: 4. CDR1 is SGHRS and CDR2 is YFSETQ in the germline V gene. The CDR3 extends over 13 amino acids. The CDR3 DNA follows: TGCGCCAGCAGCTTGGCGTCTAGCGGTGAGCAGTACTTC. Translation gives CASSLASSGEQYF.

The rearrangement uses TRBV5-1 and TRBJ2-3; D might be TRBD2 (5 bases). Trimming cost V 6 bases and J 0 bases, with 11 bases left between them. This CDR3 contains 14 residues. Germline V gene data show CDR1 as SGHRS and CDR2 as YFSETQ. The CDR3 sequence: CASIKSGSTDTQYF. CDR3 bases: TGCGCCAGCATTAAAAGCGGTAGCACAGATACGCAGTATTTT. Combining the CDR3 with reference TRBV5-1 and TRBJ2-3 gives the whole variable domain KAGVTQTPRYLIKTRGQQVTLSCSPISGHRSVSWYQQTPGQGLQFLFEYFSETQRNKGNFPGRFSGRQFSNSRSEMNVSTLELGDSALYLCASIKSGSTDTQYFGPGTRLTVL.

V usage is TRBV5-6 and J usage is TRBJ2-1; D possibly corresponds to TRBD1 (6 bases). CDR1 is SGHDT, CDR2 YYEEEE, per germline. Trimming shortened V by 3 bases and J by 0 bases, and 16 bases separated the two germline ends. The CDR3 is 17 residues long. This CDR3 reads CASSSSADRYSYNEQFF. The CDR3 region has the DNA TGTGCCAGCAGCTCTTCCGCCGACAGGTACTCCTACAATGAGCAGTTCTTC.

This sequence joins TRBV6-4 and TRBJ2-1; 10 nucleotides match TRBD1. This CDR3 region has 14 residues. Trimming cost V 6 bases and J 12 bases; bases outside gene matches: 11. Germline V CDR1 and CDR2: MRHNA, SNTAGT. The CDR3 loop is CASSPGQGYRGQFF. CDR3 DNA: TGTGCCAGCAGCCCGGGACAGGGGTACCGAGGGCAGTTCTTC.

The V and J genes are TRBV6-1 and TRBJ1-1; no clear D. Trimming took off 9 bases at V and 3 bases at J, with 8 bases between the two ends. The CDR3 consists of 11 residues. In germline, CDR1 is MNHNS, CDR2 SASEGT. CDR3 loop: CASERYTEAFF. In nucleotides, the CDR3 is TGTGCCAGTGAGAGGTACACTGAAGCTTTCTTT.

The chain combines TRBV19 with TRBJ2-1; 8 nucleotides line up with TRBD2. CDR1 is LNHDA, CDR2 SQIVND, per germline (reference sequence). The CDR3 runs 13 residues. The V segment lost 5 bases and the J segment 9 bases; nucleotides outside the gene matches: 6. The CDR3 DNA reads TGTGCCAGTAGTCCCAACCGGGAGGGTGAGCAGTTCTTC. The encoded protein is CASSPNREGEQFF.

On this clone: The junction does not match germline at one end; this may be a read error. This chain joins TRBV11-1 and TRBJ2-7; D is perhaps TRBD2 (6 bases). The CDR3 consists of 15 residues. Germline lookup yields CDR1 SGHAT and CDR2 FQDESV (reference sequence). The DNA for the CDR3 is TGTGCCAGCAGCTTAGGGGACTTACCCTCCGACGAGCAGTACTTC. Protein: CASSLGDLPSDEQYF.

V is TRBV30 and J is TRBJ1-2; perhaps TRBD1 as D (5 bases). The germline gives CDR1 GTSNPN, CDR2 SVGIG (reference sequence). The CDR3 has 12 residues. V lost 2 bases and J lost 2, with 6 bases in between. CDR3 DNA: TGTGCCTGGAGTCCAGGGAACTATGGCTACACCTTC. It specifies CAWSPGNYGYTF.

V usage is TRBV6-5 and J usage is TRBJ2-7; 11 nucleotides agree with TRBD2. V lost 5 bases and J lost 2; bases outside the gene matches: 2. The CDR3 spans 14 residues. From germline, CDR1 is MNHEY and CDR2 SVGAGI. The CDR3 region is CASSVSGRAYEQYF. CDR3 bases: TGTGCCAGCAGTGTTAGCGGGAGGGCCTACGAGCAGTACTTC.

This sequence joins TRBV10-3 and TRBJ2-7; 11 positions match TRBD2. The CDR3 totals 14 residues. Trimming removed 6 bases from V and 2 bases from J; junction bases left unmatched: 3. Germline lookup yields CDR1 ENHRY and CDR2 SYGVKD. CDR3 region: CAIRGLAVTYEQYF. The CDR3 DNA is TGTGCCATCAGGGGACTAGCGGTTACCTACGAGCAGTACTTC.

The rearrangement links TRBV9 to TRBJ2-1; no reliable D call. Germline assignment: CDR1 SGDLS and CDR2 YYNGEE. V lost 4 bases to trimming and J lost 2 bases, with 13 bases between them. CDR3 length: 15 amino acids. This CDR3 is CASSSLGGTYNEQFF. CDR3 bases: TGTGCCAGCAGCTCCCTAGGTGGAACCTACAATGAGCAGTTCTTC.

The rearrangement links TRBV6-5 to TRBJ2-7, with D possibly being TRBD1 (8 bases). With 4 bases removed from V and 5 bases from J, the gap between germline ends came to 21 bases. Germline assignment: CDR1 MNHEY and CDR2 SVGAGI. The CDR3 runs 16 residues. The CDR3 protein is CASSLQGVTGRDEQYF. The CDR3 bases are TGTGCCAGCAGTTTACAGGGGGTGACAGGGAGGGACGAGCAGTACTTC.

The sample holds one count of this clone. The chain links TRBV9 to TRBJ2-1; 9 positions match TRBD2. CDR1 is SGDLS and CDR2 is YYNGEE in the germline V gene. There are 15 residues in the CDR3. The ends lost 2 bases at V and 8 bases at J; junction bases unmatched: 8. For the CDR3, the DNA is TGTGCCAGCAGCGTGTCTAATAGCGGGAGTGATGAGCAGTTCTTC. This codes for CASSVSNSGSDEQFF.

V usage is TRBV15 and J usage is TRBJ2-1; TRBD2 matches at 9 bases. V was pared by 6 bases and J by 8 bases, with 5 bases of the junction left unmatched. CDR1 and CDR2 from the germline V gene are LNHNV and YYDKDF (reference sequence). This CDR3 is 13 amino acids long. The CDR3 nucleotides read TGTGCCACCAGGGCTAGCGGGATTGATGAGCAGTTCTTC. Protein sequence: CATRASGIDEQFF.

The V and J genes are TRBV29-1 and TRBJ1-3, with 10 bases identical to TRBD1. CDR3 size: 14 residues. Germline assignment: CDR1 SQVTM and CDR2 ANQGSEA. Trimming at V came to 4 bases and at J to 4 bases, leaving 4 bases not matched to a gene. In nucleotides, the CDR3 is TGCAGCGTTGCTTGGACAGGGGGAGGAAACACCATATATTTT. Amino acids: CSVAWTGGGNTIYF.

The chain joins TRBV28 to TRBJ1-4, with 8 positions matching TRBD1. This CDR3 has 16 amino acids. In germline, CDR1 is MDHEN, CDR2 SYDVKM. Unmatched junction bases numbered 12, after V lost 5 bases and J lost 7 bases. In DNA, the CDR3 is TGTGCCAGCAGTCCCGGGACAGGAAGGTTCAGTGAAAAACTGTTTTTT. Its protein is CASSPGTGRFSEKLFF.

V usage is TRBV19 and J usage is TRBJ2-5, with TRBD2 as a possible D gene (6 bases). The CDR3 is 14 residues long. Per the germline V gene, CDR1 is LNHDA and CDR2 is SQIVND (reference sequence). V dropped 5 bases and J dropped 3 bases, with 13 bases sitting between them. This chain's CDR3 is CASSVGTVEETQYF. In DNA, the CDR3 is TGTGCCAGTAGTGTCGGGACTGTGGAAGAGACCCAGTACTTC. The whole variable domain, filled in from reference TRBV19 and TRBJ2-5, reads DGGITQSPKYLFRKEGQNVTLSCEQNLNHDAMYWYRQDPGQGLRLIYYSQIVNDFQKGDIAEGYSVSREKKESFPLTVTSAQKNPTAFYLCASSVGTVEETQYFGPGTRLLVL.